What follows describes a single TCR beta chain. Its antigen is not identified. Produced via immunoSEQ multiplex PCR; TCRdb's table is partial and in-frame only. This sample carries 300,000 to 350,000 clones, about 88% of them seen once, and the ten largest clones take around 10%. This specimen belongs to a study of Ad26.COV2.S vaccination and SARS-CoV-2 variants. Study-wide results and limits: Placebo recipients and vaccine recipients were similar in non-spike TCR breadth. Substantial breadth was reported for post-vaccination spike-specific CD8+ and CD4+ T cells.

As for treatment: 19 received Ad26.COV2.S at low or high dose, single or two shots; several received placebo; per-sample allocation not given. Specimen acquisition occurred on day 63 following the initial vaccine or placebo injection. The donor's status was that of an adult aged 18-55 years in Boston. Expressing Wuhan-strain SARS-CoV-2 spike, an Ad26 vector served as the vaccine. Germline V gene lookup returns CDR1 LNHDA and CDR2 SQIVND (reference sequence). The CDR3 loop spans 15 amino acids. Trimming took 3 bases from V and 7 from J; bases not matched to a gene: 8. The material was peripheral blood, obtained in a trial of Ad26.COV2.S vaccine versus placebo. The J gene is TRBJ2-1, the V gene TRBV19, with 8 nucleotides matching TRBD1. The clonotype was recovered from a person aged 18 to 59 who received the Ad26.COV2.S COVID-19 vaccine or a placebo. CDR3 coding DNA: TGTGCCAGTAGTATTAGGCCAGGGGGCTCGAATGAGCAGTTCTTC. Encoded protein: CASSIRPGGSNEQFF.